This record concerns one TCR beta chain sequence. This table comes from immunoSEQ multiplex PCR, and its TCRdb copy is limited to in-frame clones, with some not included. The sample lists roughly 61,000 clones; about 92% were seen once. The germline gives CDR1 LGHNT, CDR2 FRNRAP. The length of the CDR3 is 14 residues. V was clipped by 4 bases and J by 2 bases, with 10 bases between them. The sample is drawn from a study of T cell changes during pregnancy in multiple sclerosis. The rearrangement links TRBV12-5 to TRBJ2-3; D remains unclear. Specimen: peripheral blood, collected in the first trimester of pregnancy. This TCR derives from a female donor in good health, enrolled as a control in a pregnancy study. CDR3 nucleotide sequence: TGTGCTAGTGGTTCGGTGAAACACACAGATACGCAGTATTTT. Amino acids: CASGSVKHTDTQYF.